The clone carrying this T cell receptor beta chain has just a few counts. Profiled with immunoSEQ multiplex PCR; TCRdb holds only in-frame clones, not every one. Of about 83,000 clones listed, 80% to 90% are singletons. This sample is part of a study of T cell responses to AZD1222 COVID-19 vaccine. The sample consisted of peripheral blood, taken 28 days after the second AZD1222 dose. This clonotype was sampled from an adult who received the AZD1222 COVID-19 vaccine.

The CDR3 nucleotides are TGTGCCAGCAGCTTGTGGACAGAGAGGGGGGGGCCCCAGCATTTT. This translates into CASSLWTERGGPQHF. The chain has TRBV5-4 and TRBJ1-5; possibly TRBD1 for D (6 bases). The CDR3 extends over 15 amino acids. Deletions cut 1 base from V and 9 bases from J, with 17 bases between. Germline CDR1 is SGHNT and CDR2 is YYREEE (reference sequence).